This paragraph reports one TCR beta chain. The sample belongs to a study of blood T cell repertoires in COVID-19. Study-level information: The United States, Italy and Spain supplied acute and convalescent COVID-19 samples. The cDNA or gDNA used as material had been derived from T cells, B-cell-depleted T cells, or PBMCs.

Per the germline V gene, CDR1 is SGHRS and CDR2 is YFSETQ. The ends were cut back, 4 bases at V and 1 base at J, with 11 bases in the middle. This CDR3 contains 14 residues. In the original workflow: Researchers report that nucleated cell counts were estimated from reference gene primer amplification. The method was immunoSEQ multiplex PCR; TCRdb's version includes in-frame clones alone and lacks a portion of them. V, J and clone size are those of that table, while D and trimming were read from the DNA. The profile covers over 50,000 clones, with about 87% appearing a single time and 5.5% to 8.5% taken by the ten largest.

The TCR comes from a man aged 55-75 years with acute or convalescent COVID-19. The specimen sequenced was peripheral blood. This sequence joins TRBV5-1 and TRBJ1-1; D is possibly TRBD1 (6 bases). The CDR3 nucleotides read TGCGCCAGCAGCGTCGGACAGAGGAACACTGAAGCTTTCTTT. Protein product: CASSVGQRNTEAFF.